These 15 T cell receptor beta chains were all obtained from the same sample, sequenced in a study of beta chain features in type 1 diabetes. Broader study findings: Shortening of TCRB CDR3s, moderate but significant, appeared in all four CD4+ subsets of Type 1 diabetes patients.

What these receptors recognize is not known. Sequencing targeted expressed TCRB transcripts, as all isolated RNA had been reverse transcribed. Method: immunoSEQ multiplex PCR; TCRdb's copy keeps in-frame clones and lacks some. The table has approximately 170,000 clones, approximately 8% seen once. Input material: central memory CD4+ T cells from blood. The receptors come from a woman aged 40 to 55 with type 1 diabetes.

This clone has just a few counts. V usage is TRBV18 and J usage is TRBJ1-5; D is possibly TRBD1 (6 bases). CDR1 is KGHSH, CDR2 LQKENI, per germline. This CDR3 spans 14 amino acids. The V gene lost 2 bases and the J gene lost 3 bases, with 8 bases spanning the gap. CDR3 in amino acids: CASSPDRNNQPQHF. Here the CDR3 DNA reads TGTGCCAGCTCACCAGACAGGAACAATCAGCCCCAGCATTTT.

This clone was seen only a few times. The chain carries TRBV9 and TRBJ2-5; 8 positions match TRBD1. With the DNA end fitting TRBJ2-7 better, the J assignment may be wrong. The germline CDR1 and CDR2 sequences are SGDLS and YYNGEE. CDR3 length: 14 residues. The CDR3 DNA sequence: TGTGCCAGCAGCGGGACAGGGCGGAATGACGAGCAGTACTTC. Its protein is CASSGTGRNDEQYF.

This clone was seen a few times. V is TRBV29-1 and J is TRBJ1-4; D is uncertain. The germline CDR1 and CDR2 sequences are SQVTM and ANQGSEA. Trimming left V 2 bases short and J 7 bases short, with 14 bases between. The CDR3 is 14 amino acids. CDR3 amino acids: CSVEQGVEGEKLFF. The CDR3 DNA sequence: TGCAGCGTTGAACAAGGAGTTGAAGGTGAAAAACTGTTTTTT.

The J gene is TRBJ2-1, the V gene TRBV21-1; the table names TRBD1, a call not compared with the DNA. TRBV21-1 is flagged as a pseudogene. This CDR3 has 17 residues. Written as DNA, the CDR3 is TGTGCCAGCAGCTGGGACAGGGGGTTTGAACTAAGCAATGAGCAGTTCTTC. This gives the protein CASSWDRGFELSNEQFF.

The V gene is TRBV19, the J gene TRBJ1-1, with 8 bases that match TRBD1. CDR1 and CDR2 from the germline V gene are LNHDA and SQIVND (reference sequence). This CDR3 has 13 amino acids. The V gene end was trimmed by 8 bases and the J gene end by 7 bases; junction bases not matched to a gene: 9. The CDR3 DNA reads as TGTGCCAGTTCCAAGGACAGGGAAAATGAAGCTTTCTTT. This translates into CASSKDRENEAFF. The whole variable domain, filled in from reference TRBV19 and TRBJ1-1, reads DGGITQSPKYLFRKEGQNVTLSCEQNLNHDAMYWYRQDPGQGLRLIYYSQIVNDFQKGDIAEGYSVSREKKESFPLTVTSAQKNPTAFYLCASSKDRENEAFFGQGTRLTVV.

This clone was seen only a few times. The chain couples TRBV2 to TRBJ2-2, with D unclear. This CDR3 region has 15 residues. Trimming stripped 5 bases from V and 0 bases from J, with 10 bases between. Germline CDR1 is SNHLY and CDR2 is FYNNEI. The CDR3 DNA follows: TGTGCCAGCAGTTTTCGCGGTACGAACACCGGGGAGCTGTTTTTT. This codes for CASSFRGTNTGELFF.

The chain links TRBV7-9 to TRBJ2-5; 10 nucleotides line up with TRBD2. This CDR3 contains 15 residues. Germline V gene data show CDR1 as SEHNR and CDR2 as FQNEAQ (reference sequence). Trimming took 3 bases from V and 5 from J; bases not matched to a gene: 6. The chain's CDR3 is CASSFGTSGTETQYF. Written as DNA, the CDR3 is TGTGCCAGCAGCTTTGGAACTAGCGGGACGGAGACCCAGTACTTC.

The gene calls are TRBV9 and TRBJ2-4; 8 bases are a match to TRBD1. From germline, CDR1 is SGDLS and CDR2 YYNGEE. Trimming took 2 bases from V and 5 from J; bases not matched to a gene: 6. The CDR3 spans 15 residues. The chain's CDR3 is CASSVAPGQENIQYF. The CDR3 DNA reads TGTGCCAGCAGCGTCGCCCCGGGACAGGAAAACATTCAGTACTTC.

The chain carries TRBV6-6 and TRBJ2-7, with TRBD2 matching over 8 bases. This CDR3 contains 15 residues. Per the germline V gene, CDR1 is MNHNY and CDR2 is SVGAGI (reference sequence). J was trimmed by 0 bases and V by 4 bases; bases with no gene match: 5. In DNA form, the CDR3 reads TGTGCCAGCAGTTTTGGGAGCGGGAGCTCCTACGAGCAGTACTTC. The encoded protein is CASSFGSGSSYEQYF.

This clone was detected only a few times. This chain uses TRBV30 with TRBJ1-1; unclear D gene. In germline, CDR1 is GTSNPN, CDR2 SVGIG (reference sequence). This CDR3 has 14 residues. The V end was cut by 3 bases, the J end by 4 bases, with 15 bases between. The CDR3 region is CAWRRGPFSTEAFF. The DNA for the CDR3 is TGTGCCTGGAGGCGCGGGCCATTTTCCACTGAAGCTTTCTTT.

The chain has TRBV11-2 and TRBJ2-1; 7 bases line up with TRBD2. Germline V CDR1 and CDR2: SGHAT, FQNNGV. Germline trimming cut 5 bases from V and 16 bases from J; bases unmatched to any gene: 14. The CDR3 has 13 amino acids. CDR3 in DNA: TGTGCCAGCAGCCAACCAAGTGCGGGAGAAAGTTTCTTC. Translated, it gives CASSQPSAGESFF.

This clone has only a few counts. The chain is built from TRBV28 and TRBJ1-2; D is uncertain. V lost 6 bases to trimming and J lost 5 bases, with 7 bases between them. The CDR3 is 11 residues long. CDR1 is MDHEN and CDR2 is SYDVKM in the germline V gene. The CDR3 DNA is TGTGCCAGCAGCCGACTTTATGGCTACACCTTC. Protein product: CASSRLYGYTF.

The chain recombines TRBV7-3 with TRBJ2-7; weak D call: TRBD1 (5 bases). The V gene's germline CDR1 is SGHTA and CDR2 FQGTGA. The length of the CDR3 is 12 residues. V was trimmed by 2 bases and J by 6 bases, leaving 8 bases between them. The CDR3 reads CASSLVTAEQYF. The CDR3 coding sequence is TGTGCCAGCAGCTTAGTGACAGCCGAGCAGTACTTC.

This clone has a handful of counts. Its ends do not fully match the called genes, so a read error is possible. This rearrangement joins TRBV7-2 to TRBJ2-5, with 7 bases that match TRBD2. Per the germline V gene, CDR1 is SGHTA and CDR2 is FQGNSA. The CDR3 contains 16 residues. The CDR3 spells CASSQGALGGMETQYF. Written as DNA, the CDR3 is TGCGCCAGCAGCCAAGGGGCTCTGGGGGGGATGGAGACCCAGTACTTC. The whole variable domain, filled in from reference TRBV7-2 and TRBJ2-5, reads GAGVSQSPSNKVTEKGKDVELRCDPISGHTALYWYRQSLGQGLEFLIYFQGNSAPDKSGLPSDRFSAERTGGSVSTLTIQRTQQEDSAVYLCASSQGALGGMETQYFGPGTRLLVL.

This clone occurred a few times. V and J are TRBV2 and TRBJ1-2; D uncertain. Germline CDR1 reads SNHLY; CDR2 reads FYNNEI. CDR3 length: 17 residues. V was cut by 7 bases and J by 1 base, with 22 bases left in between. Here the CDR3 DNA reads TGTGCCAGCACTCTTACATTAGATCGGGGTTTTAACTATGGCTACACCTTC. Translated, it gives CASTLTLDRGFNYGYTF.